The rows below give T cell receptor beta chains drawn from one sample of a study of blood T cell repertoires in COVID-19. This table comes from immunoSEQ multiplex PCR, and its TCRdb copy is limited to in-frame clones, with some not included. Of 120,000 or so clones in the sample, roughly 85% were seen once. The specimen sequenced was peripheral blood. The source is a human donor in a cohort sampled during active COVID-19. Both conserved end residues are part of each CDR3. A D gene is named only where the DNA matches it firmly. Only part of the rows carry a size: once, few, many, or a class if the clone is expanded.

D: TRBD1
V: TRBV19
size: NA
J: TRBJ1-1
DNA: TGTGCCAGTAGTAGGAGGACAGGGGGCAACACTGAAGCTTTCTTT
CDR3: CASSRRTGGNTEAFF

D: NA
V: TRBV28
size: NA
J: TRBJ2-5
DNA: TGTGCCAGCAGTACACCGACAGTTGGAGAGACCCAGTACTTC
CDR3: CASSTPTVGETQYF

D: NA
V: TRBV28
size: NA
J: TRBJ2-3
DNA: TGTGCCAGCAGTCCTGCGGTAGGGAGGGGACATTCAGATACGCAGTATTTT
CDR3: CASSPAVGRGHSDTQYF

D: NA
V: TRBV28
size: NA
J: TRBJ1-1
DNA: TGTGCCAGCAGTTTAGGGGGGAAGAACACTGAAGCTTTCTTT
CDR3: CASSLGGKNTEAFF

D: TRBD2
V: TRBV28
size: NA
J: TRBJ2-3
DNA: TGTGCCAGCAGTGGTCCCCTGCAGGGAGGGAGGCCGTATTTT
CDR3: CASSGPLQGGRPYF

D: NA
V: TRBV7-8
size: NA
J: TRBJ2-7
DNA: TGTGCCAGCAGCATCGACAGGAGGGAGCAGTACTTC
CDR3: CASSIDRREQYF

D: NA
V: TRBV5-1
size: once
J: TRBJ1-1
DNA: TGCGCCAGCAGCTTATTCGACAGAAACACTGAAGCTTTCTTT
CDR3: CASSLFDRNTEAFF

D: TRBD2
V: TRBV3-1/TRBV3-2
size: NA
J: TRBJ2-4
DNA: TGTGCCAGCAGCCAAGATAGGGCCCTGGGACTAGCGGGGGTCCCAGTAGCCAAAAACATTCAGTACTTC
CDR3: CASSQDRALGLAGVPVAKNIQYF

D: NA
V: TRBV2
size: few
J: TRBJ1-5
DNA: TGTGCCAGCAGTGCCTGGCGGAATCAGCCCCAGCATTTT
CDR3: CASSAWRNQPQHF

D: NA
V: TRBV29-1
size: NA
J: TRBJ2-5
DNA: TGCAGCGTTGAAGAGGCGGAAGAGACCCAGTACTTC
CDR3: CSVEEAEETQYF

D: NA
V: TRBV27
size: NA
J: TRBJ2-1
DNA: TGTGCCAGCAGTTTACGGGGGGAGCAGTTCTTC
CDR3: CASSLRGEQFF

D: NA
V: TRBV6-6
size: NA
J: TRBJ1-4
DNA: TGTGCCAGCAGTTACTCGGTCAGGGGTAATGAAAAACTGTTTTTT
CDR3: CASSYSVRGNEKLFF

D: NA
V: TRBV28
size: NA
J: TRBJ1-5
DNA: TGTGCCAGTCTGTCCCCAGGGAAGCCCCAGCATTTT
CDR3: CASLSPGKPQHF

D: NA
V: TRBV5-4
size: NA
J: TRBJ1-1
DNA: TGTGCCAGCAGCACCGCGGGCCGGATGAACACTGAAGCTTTCTTT
CDR3: CASSTAGRMNTEAFF

D: TRBD1
V: TRBV2
size: NA
J: TRBJ2-7
DNA: TGTGCCAGCAGCCCGGGACAGGGCGACGAGCAGTACTTC
CDR3: CASSPGQGDEQYF

D: TRBD1
V: TRBV2
size: NA
J: TRBJ1-1
DNA: TGTGCCAGCAGTAGGGACAGGGTAGGGACTGAAGCTTTCTTT
CDR3: CASSRDRVGTEAFF

D: NA
V: TRBV7-2
size: NA
J: TRBJ1-1
DNA: TGTGCCAGCAGCTTTTGGCAGAACACTGAAGCTTTCTTT
CDR3: CASSFWQNTEAFF

D: NA
V: TRBV6-2/TRBV6-3
size: once
J: TRBJ2-1
DNA: TGTGCCAGCAGTACTCCCCGCGGAAGCTCCTACAATGAGCAGTTCTTC
CDR3: CASSTPRGSSYNEQFF

D: TRBD1
V: TRBV7-9
size: few
J: TRBJ1-4
DNA: TGTGCCAGCAGCGCGACAGGGTTGGGTGAAAAACTGTTTTTT
CDR3: CASSATGLGEKLFF

D: TRBD1
V: TRBV30
size: once
J: TRBJ2-7
DNA: TGTGCCTGGACTGGACAGGGGGCCTACGAGCAGTACTTC
CDR3: CAWTGQGAYEQYF

D: TRBD2
V: TRBV6-5
size: NA
J: TRBJ2-3
DNA: TGTGCCAGCAGCCGGGAGCGGGGTACAGATACGCAGTATTTT
CDR3: CASSRERGTDTQYF

D: TRBD1
V: TRBV18
size: NA
J: TRBJ2-3
DNA: TGTGCCAGCTCACCTTTCCCGACCGGGACAGGGAGCACAGATACGCAGTATTTT
CDR3: CASSPFPTGTGSTDTQYF

D: NA
V: TRBV28
size: many
J: TRBJ2-1
DNA: TGTGCCAGCAGCCCCCCAGGGGCCCAATACAATGAGCAGTTCTTC
CDR3: CASSPPGAQYNEQFF

D: NA
V: TRBV12-3/TRBV12-4
size: NA
J: TRBJ1-2
DNA: TGTGCCAGCAGCCGTACAACCTCGGGCTACACCTTC
CDR3: CASSRTTSGYTF

D: NA
V: TRBV29-1
size: NA
J: TRBJ2-7
DNA: TGCAGCGTCGTCTCGGACAGTCCTAACGAGCAGTACTTC
CDR3: CSVVSDSPNEQYF

D: NA
V: TRBV5-6
size: NA
J: TRBJ1-2
DNA: TGTGCCAGCAGCTTCTTCGCAGGTAGTTTCGGCTACACCTTC
CDR3: CASSFFAGSFGYTF

D: NA
V: TRBV14
size: NA
J: TRBJ2-3
DNA: TGTGCCAGCAGCCCCCAGACAGATACGCAGTATTTT
CDR3: CASSPQTDTQYF

D: NA
V: TRBV28
size: NA
J: TRBJ1-1
DNA: TGTGCCAGCAGTTTACAGGGGCGGACTGAAGCTTTCTTT
CDR3: CASSLQGRTEAFF

D: TRBD1
V: TRBV6-6
size: NA
J: TRBJ1-4
DNA: TGTGCCAGCAGTTACAACCCGACAGGGGGAATCGAAAAACTGTTTTTT
CDR3: CASSYNPTGGIEKLFF

D: TRBD1
V: TRBV16
size: once
J: TRBJ1-5
DNA: TGTGCCAGCAGCCCCCGGGAACCGGGACAGTTAGAAAATCAGCCCCAGCATTTT
CDR3: CASSPREPGQLENQPQHF

D: TRBD1
V: TRBV19
size: once
J: TRBJ1-6
DNA: TGTGCCAGTAGTACACAGGGGGCAAATTCACCCCTCCACTTT
CDR3: CASSTQGANSPLHF

D: TRBD2
V: TRBV7-2
size: NA
J: TRBJ2-5
DNA: TGTGCCAGCAGCTTTGGACTAGCGGGAGGGAAAGAGACCCAGTACTTC
CDR3: CASSFGLAGGKETQYF

D: TRBD2
V: TRBV19
size: NA
J: TRBJ2-3
DNA: TGTGCCAGTAGTACCATCAGCGGGGGGGCGTCAGATACGCAGTATTTT
CDR3: CASSTISGGASDTQYF

D: NA
V: TRBV6-2/TRBV6-3
size: NA
J: TRBJ2-7
DNA: TGTGCCAGCAGTTACTGGTCGGGGTTTGCCTACGAGCAGTACTTC
CDR3: CASSYWSGFAYEQYF

D: TRBD2
V: TRBV27
size: NA
J: TRBJ2-1
DNA: TGTGCCAGCAGGACTAGCGGGGGGGCGACTGAGAATGAGCAGTTCTTC
CDR3: CASRTSGGATENEQFF

D: NA
V: TRBV30
size: NA
J: TRBJ1-2
DNA: TGTGCCTGGAGTGCACAGGAAAATGGCTACACCTTC
CDR3: CAWSAQENGYTF

D: TRBD1
V: TRBV3-1/TRBV3-2
size: NA
J: TRBJ1-1
DNA: TGTGCCAGCAGCCAAAGACAGGGGTTAAGCACTGAAGCTTTCTTT
CDR3: CASSQRQGLSTEAFF

D: TRBD2
V: TRBV19
size: few
J: TRBJ2-1
DNA: TGTGCCAGTAGTGATCCGGGACTAGGTTACAATGAGCAGTTCTTC
CDR3: CASSDPGLGYNEQFF

D: TRBD2
V: TRBV6-2/TRBV6-3
size: NA
J: TRBJ2-1
DNA: TGTGCCAGCAGTCCGGGACTAGCGAAGATCAATGAGCAGTTCTTC
CDR3: CASSPGLAKINEQFF

D: NA
V: TRBV19
size: NA
J: TRBJ1-4
DNA: TGTGCCAGTAGTATAGGGTCGGTAAGAGAAAAACTGTTTTTT
CDR3: CASSIGSVREKLFF

D: TRBD2
V: TRBV6-6
size: once
J: TRBJ2-1
DNA: TGTGCCAGCAAAGGGACTAGCGGGCATCATTTCTTC
CDR3: CASKGTSGHHFF

D: NA
V: TRBV6-5
size: few
J: TRBJ1-2
DNA: TGTGCCAGCAGTTACTCGCGGGGAGGCTATGGCTACACCTTC
CDR3: CASSYSRGGYGYTF

D: TRBD2
V: TRBV3-1/TRBV3-2
size: few
J: TRBJ2-1
DNA: TGTGCCAGCAGACCACGACTAGCGGCGGATGAGCAGTTCTTC
CDR3: CASRPRLAADEQFF

D: TRBD2
V: TRBV30
size: NA
J: TRBJ2-2
DNA: TGTGCCTGGAAAGGACTAGCGGGGCCGTCTGGGCTGTTTTTT
CDR3: CAWKGLAGPSGLFF

D: TRBD1
V: TRBV7-9
size: NA
J: TRBJ1-1
DNA: TGTGCCAGCAGCTGGGGACAGGGAGAAATGAATGAAGCTTTCTTT
CDR3: CASSWGQGEMNEAFF

D: NA
V: TRBV28
size: NA
J: TRBJ1-2
DNA: TGTGCCAGCAGTTTAGCGGCGGGCCGCACCTATGGCTACACCTTC
CDR3: CASSLAAGRTYGYTF

D: NA
V: TRBV2
size: NA
J: TRBJ1-2
DNA: TGTGCCAGCAAGGCACAGGAGGGATATGGCTACACCTTC
CDR3: CASKAQEGYGYTF

D: NA
V: TRBV27
size: NA
J: TRBJ1-6
DNA: TGTGCCAGCAGTGGGTTCGGGGTGGATTCACCCCTCCACTTT
CDR3: CASSGFGVDSPLHF

D: NA
V: TRBV6-5
size: NA
J: TRBJ1-1
DNA: TGTGCCAGCAGTTATCCCGGGGGAGAGGGGACTGAAGCTTTCTTT
CDR3: CASSYPGGEGTEAFF

D: NA
V: TRBV19
size: few
J: TRBJ1-1
DNA: TGTGCCAGTACCCCCCGGGGGTCAGTGAACACTGAAGCTTTCTTT
CDR3: CASTPRGSVNTEAFF

D: TRBD1
V: TRBV19
size: NA
J: TRBJ2-3
DNA: TGTGCCAGTAGTACAAAAACCGGGACAGCCACAGATACGCAGTATTTT
CDR3: CASSTKTGTATDTQYF

D: NA
V: TRBV4-2
size: NA
J: TRBJ2-5
DNA: TGTGCCAGCAGCCAGGGCCGACAGTCTCAAGAGACCCAGTACTTC
CDR3: CASSQGRQSQETQYF

D: TRBD1
V: TRBV7-2
size: NA
J: TRBJ1-4
DNA: TGTGCCAGCAGCTTAGCGGAGACAGGGGTGGGGGAAAAACTGTTTTTT
CDR3: CASSLAETGVGEKLFF